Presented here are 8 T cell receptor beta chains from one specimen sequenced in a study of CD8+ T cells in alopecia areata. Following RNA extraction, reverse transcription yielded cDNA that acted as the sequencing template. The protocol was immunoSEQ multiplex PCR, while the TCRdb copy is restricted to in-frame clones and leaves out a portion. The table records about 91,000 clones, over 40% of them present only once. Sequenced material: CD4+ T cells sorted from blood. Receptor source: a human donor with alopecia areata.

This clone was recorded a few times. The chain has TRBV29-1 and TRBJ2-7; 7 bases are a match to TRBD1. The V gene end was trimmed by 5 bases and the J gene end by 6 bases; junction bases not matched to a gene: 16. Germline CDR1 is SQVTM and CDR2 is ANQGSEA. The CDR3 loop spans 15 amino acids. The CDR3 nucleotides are TGCAGCGTTACAATTTCAGGTGGGCAGGGGGTCGAGCAGTACTTC. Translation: CSVTISGGQGVEQYF.

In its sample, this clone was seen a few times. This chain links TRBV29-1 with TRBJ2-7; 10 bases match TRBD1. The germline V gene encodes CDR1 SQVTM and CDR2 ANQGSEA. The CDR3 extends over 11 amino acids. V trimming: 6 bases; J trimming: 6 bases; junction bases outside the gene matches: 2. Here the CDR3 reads CSVGTGAEQYF. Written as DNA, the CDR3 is TGCAGCGTAGGGACAGGGGCCGAGCAGTACTTC.

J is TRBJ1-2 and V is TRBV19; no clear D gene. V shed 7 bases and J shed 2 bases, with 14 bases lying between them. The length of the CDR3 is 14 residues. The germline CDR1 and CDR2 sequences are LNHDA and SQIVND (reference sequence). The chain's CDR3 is CASTPGRENYGYTF. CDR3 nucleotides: TGTGCCAGTACCCCGGGGAGGGAGAACTATGGCTACACCTTC.

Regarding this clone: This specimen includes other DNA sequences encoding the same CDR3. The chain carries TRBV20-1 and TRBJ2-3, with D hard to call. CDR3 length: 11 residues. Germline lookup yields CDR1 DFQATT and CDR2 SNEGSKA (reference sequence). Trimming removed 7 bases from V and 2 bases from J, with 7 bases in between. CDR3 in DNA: TGCAGTGTCGAAATCACAGATACGCAGTATTTT. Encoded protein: CSVEITDTQYF.

CDR3 residues: CAWSGQRADYGYTF. The CDR3 DNA follows: TGTGCCTGGAGTGGACAACGGGCTGACTATGGCTACACCTTC. V and J are TRBV30 and TRBJ1-2; no clear D. V was cut by 1 base and J by 3 bases, with 12 bases left in between. Germline V gene sequence: CDR1 GTSNPN, CDR2 SVGIG (reference sequence). This CDR3 is 14 amino acids long. Looking up the rest from reference TRBV30 and TRBJ1-2 gives the full variable domain: SQTIHQWPATLVQPVGSPLSLECTVEGTSNPNLYWYRQAAGRGLQLLFYSVGIGQISSEVPQNLSASRPQDRQFILSSKKLLLSDSGFYLCAWSGQRADYGYTFGSGTRLTVV.

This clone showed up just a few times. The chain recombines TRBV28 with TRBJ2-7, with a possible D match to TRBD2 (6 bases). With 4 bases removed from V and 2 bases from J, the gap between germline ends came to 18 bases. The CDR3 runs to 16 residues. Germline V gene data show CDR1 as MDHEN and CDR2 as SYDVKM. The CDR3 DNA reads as TGTGCCAGCAGTTCCCTGATGGGACTCCCTCCCTACGAGCAGTACTTC. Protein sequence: CASSSLMGLPPYEQYF.

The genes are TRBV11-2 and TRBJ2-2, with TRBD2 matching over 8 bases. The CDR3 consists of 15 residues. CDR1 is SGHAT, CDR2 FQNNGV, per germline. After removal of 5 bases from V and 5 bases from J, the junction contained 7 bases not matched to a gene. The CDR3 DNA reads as TGTGCCAGCAGCCCCCGGACTAGCTTTACCGGGGAGCTGTTTTTT. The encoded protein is CASSPRTSFTGELFF.

The CDR3, as DNA: TGTGCCAGCAGTGCCGGACAGGGGGGAACGGTCAGCTCCTACAATGAGCAGTTCTTC. Translated: CASSAGQGGTVSSYNEQFF. The V and J genes are TRBV28 and TRBJ2-1, with 10 bases fitting TRBD1. The V segment lost 5 bases and the J segment 0 bases; nucleotides outside the gene matches: 13. The germline V gene has CDR1 MDHEN and CDR2 SYDVKM. The length of the CDR3 is 19 residues.